This T cell receptor beta chain was retrieved from a study of blood T cell repertoires in COVID-19. Repertoires were generated with immunoSEQ multiplex PCR, while TCRdb's copy carries only in-frame clones and drops some. The repertoire consists of some 160,000 clones, with around 88% occurring once and the leading ten covering roughly a fifth. Trimming removed 4 bases from V and 4 bases from J, with 11 bases in between. This CDR3 contains 14 residues. Germline CDR1 SNHLY, CDR2 FYNNEI. This chain connects TRBV2 to TRBJ1-3; no clear D. The sequencing sample was made of peripheral blood. The clonotype comes from a woman in her 70s who had recovered from COVID-19. The CDR3 spells CASSGVGGGNTIYF. In nucleotides, the CDR3 is TGTGCCAGCAGTGGAGTAGGAGGAGGAAACACCATATATTTT.